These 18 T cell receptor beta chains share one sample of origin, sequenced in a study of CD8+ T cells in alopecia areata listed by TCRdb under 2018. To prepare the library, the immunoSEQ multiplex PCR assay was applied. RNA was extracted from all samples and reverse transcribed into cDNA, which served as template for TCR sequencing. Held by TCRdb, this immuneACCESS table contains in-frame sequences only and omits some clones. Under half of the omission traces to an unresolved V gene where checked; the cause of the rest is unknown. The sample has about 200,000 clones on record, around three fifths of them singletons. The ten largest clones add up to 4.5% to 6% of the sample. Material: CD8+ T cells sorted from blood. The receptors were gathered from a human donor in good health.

In nucleotides, the CDR3 is TGTGCCAGCAGCTTGGCCTCTGGGGCCAACGTCCTGACTTTC. Its translation is CASSLASGANVLTF. V and J are TRBV13 and TRBJ2-6, with D unclear. Germline CDR1 reads PRHDT; CDR2 reads FYEKMQ (reference sequence). V was shortened by 3 bases and J by 0 bases, with 3 bases between the two germline ends. This CDR3 comprises 14 residues.

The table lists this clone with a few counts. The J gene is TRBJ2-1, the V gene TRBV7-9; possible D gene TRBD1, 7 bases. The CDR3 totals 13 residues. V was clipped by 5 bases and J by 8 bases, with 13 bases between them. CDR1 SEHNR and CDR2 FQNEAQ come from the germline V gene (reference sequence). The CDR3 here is CASSITGEDEQFF. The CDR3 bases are TGTGCCAGCAGCATAACAGGGGAGGATGAGCAGTTCTTC.

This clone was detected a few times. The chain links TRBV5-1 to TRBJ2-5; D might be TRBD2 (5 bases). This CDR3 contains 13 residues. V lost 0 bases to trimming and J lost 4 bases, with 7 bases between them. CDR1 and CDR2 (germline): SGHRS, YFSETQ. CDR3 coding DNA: TGCGCCAGCAGCTTGGGCCGGGGAGAGACCCAGTACTTC. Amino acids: CASSLGRGETQYF.

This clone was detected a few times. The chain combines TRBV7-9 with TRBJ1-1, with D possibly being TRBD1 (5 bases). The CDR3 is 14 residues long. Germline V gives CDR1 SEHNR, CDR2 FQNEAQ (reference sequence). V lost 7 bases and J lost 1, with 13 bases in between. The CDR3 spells CASTRGGTNTEAFF. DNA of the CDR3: TGTGCCAGCACCCGCGGGGGTACGAACACTGAAGCTTTCTTT.

The CDR3 nucleotides are TGCAGCGTTGAACAGGGAAGGGCCTACGAGCAGTACTTC. Its protein product is CSVEQGRAYEQYF. The chain employs TRBV29-1 and TRBJ2-7; D is possibly TRBD1 (5 bases). V was pared by 2 bases and J by 2 bases, with 10 bases between. This CDR3 spans 13 amino acids. Germline CDR1 is SQVTM and CDR2 is ANQGSEA.

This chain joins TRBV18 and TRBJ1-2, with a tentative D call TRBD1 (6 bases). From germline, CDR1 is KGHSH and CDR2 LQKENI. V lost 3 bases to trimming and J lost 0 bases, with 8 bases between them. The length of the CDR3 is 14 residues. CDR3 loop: CASSPDSSNYGYTF. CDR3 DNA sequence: TGTGCCAGCTCACCGGACAGTTCTAACTATGGCTACACCTTC. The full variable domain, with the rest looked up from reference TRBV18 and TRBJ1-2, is NAGVMQNPRHLVRRRGQEARLRCSPMKGHSHVYWYRQLPEEGLKFMVYLQKENIIDESGMPKERFSAEFPKEGPSILRIQQVVRGDSAAYFCASSPDSSNYGYTFGSGTRLTVV.

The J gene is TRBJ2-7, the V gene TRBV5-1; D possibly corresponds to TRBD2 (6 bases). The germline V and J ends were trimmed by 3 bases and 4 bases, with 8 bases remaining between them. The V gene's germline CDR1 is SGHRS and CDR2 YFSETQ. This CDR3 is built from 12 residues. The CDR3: CASSSAGYEQYF. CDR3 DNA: TGCGCCAGCAGCTCTGCGGGATACGAGCAGTACTTC.

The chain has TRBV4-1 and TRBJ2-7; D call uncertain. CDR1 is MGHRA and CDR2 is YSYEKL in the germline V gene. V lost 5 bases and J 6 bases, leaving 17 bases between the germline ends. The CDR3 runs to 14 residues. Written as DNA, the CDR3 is TGCGCCAGCAGCACCAACCCCCGAACCGGCGAGCAGTACTTC. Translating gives CASSTNPRTGEQYF.

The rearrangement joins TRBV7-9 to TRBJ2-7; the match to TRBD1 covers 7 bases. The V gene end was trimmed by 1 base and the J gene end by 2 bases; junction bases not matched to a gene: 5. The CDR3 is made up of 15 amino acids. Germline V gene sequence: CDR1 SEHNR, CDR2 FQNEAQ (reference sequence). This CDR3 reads CASSLGTGSPYEQYF. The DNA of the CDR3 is TGTGCCAGCAGCTTAGGGACAGGTTCCCCCTACGAGCAGTACTTC.

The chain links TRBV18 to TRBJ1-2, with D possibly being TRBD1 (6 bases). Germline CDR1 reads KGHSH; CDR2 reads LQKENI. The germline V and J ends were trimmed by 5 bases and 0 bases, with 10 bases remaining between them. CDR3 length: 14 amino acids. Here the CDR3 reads CASSADSTNYGYTF. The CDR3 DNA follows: TGTGCCAGCTCAGCGGACAGCACTAACTATGGCTACACCTTC.

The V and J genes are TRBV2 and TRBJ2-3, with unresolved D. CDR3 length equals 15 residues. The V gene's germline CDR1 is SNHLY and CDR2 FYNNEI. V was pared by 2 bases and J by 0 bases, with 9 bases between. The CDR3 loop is CASSESISSTDTQYF. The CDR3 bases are TGTGCCAGCAGTGAATCGATCTCTAGCACAGATACGCAGTATTTT.

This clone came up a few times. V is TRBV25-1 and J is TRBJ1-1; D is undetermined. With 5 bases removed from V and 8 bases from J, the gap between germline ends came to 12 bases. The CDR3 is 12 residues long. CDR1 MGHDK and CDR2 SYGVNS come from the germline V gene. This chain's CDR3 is CASSHRTVEAFF. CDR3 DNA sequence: TGTGCCAGCAGTCATCGGACGGTGGAAGCTTTCTTT.

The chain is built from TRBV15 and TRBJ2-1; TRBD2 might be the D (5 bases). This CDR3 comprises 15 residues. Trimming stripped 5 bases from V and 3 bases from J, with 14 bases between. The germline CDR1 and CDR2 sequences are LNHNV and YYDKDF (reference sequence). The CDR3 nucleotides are TGTGCCACCAGCGGCGGAATCCGGGACTACAATGAGCAGTTCTTC. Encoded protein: CATSGGIRDYNEQFF.

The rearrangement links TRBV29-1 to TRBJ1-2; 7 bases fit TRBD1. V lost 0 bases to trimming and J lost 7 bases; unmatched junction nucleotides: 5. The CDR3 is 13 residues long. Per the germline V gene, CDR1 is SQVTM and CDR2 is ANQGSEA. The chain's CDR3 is CSVEDRQGGGYTF. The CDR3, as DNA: TGCAGCGTTGAAGATCGACAGGGTGGTGGCTACACCTTC.

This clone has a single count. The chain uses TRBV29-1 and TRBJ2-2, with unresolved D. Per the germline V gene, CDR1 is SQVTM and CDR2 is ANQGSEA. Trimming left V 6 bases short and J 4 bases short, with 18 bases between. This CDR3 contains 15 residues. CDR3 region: CSVRPGPPATGELFF. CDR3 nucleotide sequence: TGCAGCGTCCGCCCCGGGCCCCCGGCCACCGGGGAGCTGTTTTTT.

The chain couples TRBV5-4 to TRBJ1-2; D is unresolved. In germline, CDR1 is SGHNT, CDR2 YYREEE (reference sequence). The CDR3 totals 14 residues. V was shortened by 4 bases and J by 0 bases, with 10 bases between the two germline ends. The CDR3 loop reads CASSGKGTNYGYTF. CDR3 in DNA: TGTGCCAGCAGCGGGAAAGGGACTAACTATGGCTACACCTTC.

The CDR3 spells CASSFGGDSYGYTF. Here the CDR3 DNA reads TGTGCCAGCAGTTTTGGGGGCGACAGCTATGGCTACACCTTC. This rearrangement joins TRBV27 to TRBJ1-2, with D possibly TRBD1 on 6 matching bases. The CDR3 is made up of 14 amino acids. Looked up from germline, CDR1 is MNHEY and CDR2 is SMNVEV (reference sequence). Trimming stripped 3 bases from V and 4 bases from J, with 12 bases between.

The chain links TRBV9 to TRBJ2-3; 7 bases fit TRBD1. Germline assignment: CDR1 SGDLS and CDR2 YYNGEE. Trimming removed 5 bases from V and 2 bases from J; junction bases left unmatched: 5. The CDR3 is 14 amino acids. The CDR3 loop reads CASSQQGSTDTQYF. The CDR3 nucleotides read TGTGCCAGCAGTCAACAGGGGTCCACAGATACGCAGTATTTT.